These 13 T cell receptor beta chains were sequenced from one sample in a study of T cell changes during pregnancy in multiple sclerosis. Profiling relied on immunoSEQ multiplex PCR, and the TCRdb table lists in-frame clones only, not all of them. The table has tens of thousands of clones, roughly 92% seen once. This material consisted of peripheral blood, taken in the third trimester of pregnancy. The receptor set was obtained from a female donor in good health, enrolled as a control in a pregnancy study.

V gene TRBV7-2 combines with J gene TRBJ1-6; D not certain. The V end lost 1 base, the J end lost 8 bases, and 12 bases lay between the germline ends. This CDR3 spans 15 amino acids. The germline gives CDR1 SGHTA, CDR2 FQGNSA. CDR3 DNA sequence: TGTGCCAGCAGCTTAGGGCCGGGAAGGGATTCACCCCTCCACTTT. Protein product: CASSLGPGRDSPLHF. The full variable domain, in which reference TRBV7-2 and TRBJ1-6 provide the parts outside the CDR3, is GAGVSQSPSNKVTEKGKDVELRCDPISGHTALYWYRQSLGQGLEFLIYFQGNSAPDKSGLPSDRFSAERTGGSVSTLTIQRTQQEDSAVYLCASSLGPGRDSPLHFGNGTRLTVT.

This chain uses TRBV2 with TRBJ2-3; 10 bases line up with TRBD2. V was clipped by 4 bases and J by 1 base; unmatched bases: 8. CDR1 is SNHLY, CDR2 FYNNEI, per germline. The CDR3 sequence is 17 residues long. CDR3 sequence: CASSGGLSGGRTDTQYF. CDR3 nucleotide sequence: TGTGCCAGCAGTGGGGGCCTTAGCGGGGGGCGCACAGATACGCAGTATTTT. The entire variable domain, with the rest obtained from reference TRBV2 and TRBJ2-3, is as follows: EPEVTQTPSHQVTQMGQEVILRCVPISNHLYFYWYRQILGQKVEFLVSFYNNEISEKSEIFDDQFSVERPDGSNFTLKIRSTKLEDSAMYFCASSGGLSGGRTDTQYFGPGTRLTVL.

V and J are TRBV5-4 and TRBJ2-5; 8 bases line up with TRBD2. Germline CDR1 and CDR2: SGHNT and YYREEE (reference sequence). The CDR3 extends over 13 amino acids. With 4 bases clipped from V and 4 bases from J, the junction kept 3 bases outside the gene matches. The CDR3 DNA follows: TGTGCCAGCAGCCCCGGGGGGGTAGAGACCCAGTACTTC. Translation gives CASSPGGVETQYF. Together with reference TRBV5-4 and TRBJ2-5, the CDR3 gives the full variable domain: ETGVTQSPTHLIKTRGQQVTLRCSSQSGHNTVSWYQQALGQGPQFIFQYYREEENGRGNFPPRFSGLQFPNYSSELNVNALELDDSALYLCASSPGGVETQYFGPGTRLLVL.

The rearrangement uses TRBV15 and TRBJ1-5; possible D gene TRBD1, 6 bases. Germline V gene lookup returns CDR1 LNHNV and CDR2 YYDKDF (reference sequence). The CDR3 length is 16 residues. Trimming left V 0 bases short and J 7 bases short, with 16 bases between. Here the CDR3 DNA reads TGTGCCACCAGCAGAGATACTACAGGGATCGGGCAGCCCCAGCATTTT. This sequence encodes CATSRDTTGIGQPQHF. Full variable domain (outside the CDR3, taken from reference TRBV15 and TRBJ1-5): DAMVIQNPRYQVTQFGKPVTLSCSQTLNHNVMYWYQQKSSQAPKLLFHYYDKDFNNEADTPDNFQSRRPNTSFCFLDIRSPGLGDTAMYLCATSRDTTGIGQPQHFGDGTRLSIL.

This chain uses TRBV5-4 with TRBJ2-1; 8 bases line up with TRBD1. Looked up from germline, CDR1 is SGHNT and CDR2 is YYREEE (reference sequence). Trimming at V came to 3 bases and at J to 9 bases, leaving 8 bases not matched to a gene. The CDR3 has 14 residues. Here the CDR3 reads CASSSTGTGSEQFF. For the CDR3, the DNA is TGTGCCAGCAGCTCAACCGGGACAGGCAGTGAGCAGTTCTTC.

This sequence joins TRBV14 and TRBJ1-2; D is ambiguous. Germline loops: CDR1 SGHDN, CDR2 FVKESK. The V gene lost 0 bases and the J gene lost 2 bases, with 7 bases spanning the gap. This CDR3 spans 14 amino acids. DNA of the CDR3: TGTGCCAGCAGCCAAGATCTCCAGAACTATGGCTACACCTTC. Protein sequence: CASSQDLQNYGYTF.

The rearrangement links TRBV9 to TRBJ2-3, with no clear D. V was pared by 3 bases and J by 0 bases, with 14 bases between. Germline CDR1 is SGDLS and CDR2 is YYNGEE. This CDR3 contains 16 residues. CDR3 coding DNA: TGTGCCAGCAGCGATCCATCCGGAGCTAGCACAGATACGCAGTATTTT. This codes for CASSDPSGASTDTQYF.

V and J are TRBV5-1 and TRBJ2-3; 10 nucleotides agree with TRBD2. Looked up from germline, CDR1 is SGHRS and CDR2 is YFSETQ. After removal of 4 bases from V and 2 bases from J, the junction contained 7 bases not matched to a gene. This CDR3 has 16 residues. CDR3 amino acids: CASSPGLADTTDTQYF. The CDR3, as DNA: TGCGCCAGCAGCCCCGGACTAGCGGACACCACAGATACGCAGTATTTT.

The chain uses TRBV4-1 and TRBJ2-1; TRBD2 matches at 11 bases. Losses at the gene ends were 0 bases for V and 8 bases for J; bases not matched to a gene: 6. Germline CDR1 is MGHRA and CDR2 is YSYEKL. This CDR3 comprises 16 residues. The CDR3 nucleotides are TGCGCCAGCAGCCAAGATAAACTAGCGGGAGTAGATGAGCAGTTCTTC. Amino acid sequence: CASSQDKLAGVDEQFF.

V and J are TRBV19 and TRBJ2-3; the match to TRBD1 covers 7 bases. Germline lookup yields CDR1 LNHDA and CDR2 SQIVND (reference sequence). V lost 5 bases, J lost 6 bases, and 2 bases stayed unmatched. This CDR3 contains 12 residues. As DNA, the CDR3 is TGTGCCAGTAGTCCACAGGGGGATACGCAGTATTTT. Its protein product is CASSPQGDTQYF. The full variable domain, in which reference TRBV19 and TRBJ2-3 provide the parts outside the CDR3, is DGGITQSPKYLFRKEGQNVTLSCEQNLNHDAMYWYRQDPGQGLRLIYYSQIVNDFQKGDIAEGYSVSREKKESFPLTVTSAQKNPTAFYLCASSPQGDTQYFGPGTRLTVL.

This clone occurred once. The chain links TRBV28 to TRBJ1-2; 9 nucleotides line up with TRBD1. Per germline, CDR1 MDHEN and CDR2 SYDVKM. The V segment lost 6 bases and the J segment 8 bases; nucleotides outside the gene matches: 4. CDR3 length: 12 amino acids. The CDR3 coding sequence is TGTGCCAGCAGAGGGACAGGGCGAGGCTACACCTTC. The encoded protein is CASRGTGRGYTF.

The rearrangement uses TRBV10-1 and TRBJ2-3; D remains unclear. V was pared by 4 bases and J by 0 bases, with 11 bases between. Germline CDR1 is WNHNN and CDR2 is SYGVQD (reference sequence). The CDR3 covers 15 residues. As DNA, the CDR3 is TGCGCCAGCAGTGTGTTAGCTGGAAGCACAGATACGCAGTATTTT. It codes for CASSVLAGSTDTQYF.

The chain joins TRBV6-1 to TRBJ1-1; perhaps TRBD1 as D (5 bases). The CDR3 length is 14 residues. The germline V gene has CDR1 MNHNS and CDR2 SASEGT. V lost 5 bases and J 5 bases, leaving 15 bases between the germline ends. The CDR3 is CASSPRRAGTEAFF. The CDR3, as DNA: TGTGCCAGCAGTCCCCGCAGGGCGGGAACTGAAGCTTTCTTT.